The subject of this entry is one TCR beta chain. Its antigen remains unidentified. The record has no base qualities; no much larger clone is one base away. Donors were healthy HIV-negative adults with no recently reported acute infections or vaccinations. Every donor was a Caucasian adult residing in Nashville, Tennessee, USA. Magnetic negative selection was used to enrich CD4+ T cells, after which naive cells were positively selected on CD45RA and the negative fraction became the memory subset. Blood was collected by leukapheresis, and PBMCs were isolated by Ficoll-Histopaque density gradient centrifugation and then cryopreserved in liquid nitrogen vapor phase. Analytical flow cytometry was used to check the purity and quantity of each magnetically sorted T cell population. From each sorted fraction, genomic DNA was isolated and quantified by UV absorbance on a Nanodrop 2000c. This entry is derived from a study of shared clonotypes between healthy human individuals (dated by TCRdb to 2018 to 2021). Study-level background: The cohort included a few men and two women between 18 and 49 years of age. Per donor, three plates each were used for CD4 naive and CD4 memory, two for CD8 naive, and one for CD8 memory. To estimate repertoire size and how much clonotype sharing occurs between individuals, the study deeply sequenced the blood TCR repertoires of about five healthy adults. To increase sequencing depth and limit assay-specific biases, TCR repertoire library preparation and sequencing were carried out by different laboratories using diverse techniques. Leukapheresis yielded between about 0.85 and 10 billion PBMCs per donor. Broad study findings and their caveats: Only blood was sampled, and tissue TCR repertoires likely differ from those in blood. About 5% of naive CD4, around 4% of naive CD8, 2.3% of memory CD4, and 0.4% of memory CD8 clonotypes were shared across a few donors. Based on pairwise subsampling, the degree of clonotype sharing among donors was expected to be affected by sequencing depth. Estimated clonotype richness was generally larger for naive than for memory subsets. Even with the large sequencing depth, rarefaction of the sorted-subset datasets indicated that sequencing was incomplete. Higher generation probabilities were observed for clonotypes shared by all four sorted-subset donors than for non-shared clonotypes. Because the study included only a small number of donors, the genetic and exposure-history diversity represented was limited.

TCR CDR3 regions were amplified from genomic DNA by multiplex PCR using the deep immunoSEQ assay. Extracted genomic DNA from each cell subset was spread evenly across all wells of several immunoSEQ 96-well plates, with each plate serving as a replicate. Each replicate PCR for sorted subsets received about 220 ng genomic DNA, equal to about 30,000 T cell genomes. Purified libraries were quantified with a Qubit 3.0 fluorometer, sized on a Bioanalyzer 2100, and re-quantified with the KAPA Library Quantification kit. Each immunoSEQ 96-well plate was sequenced on its own single-read 150-cycle Illumina NextSeq 550 flow cell. Concerning the study's data processing: Because only junctional sequences without quality scores were contained in the immunoSEQ output, filtering matching that applied to full-length reads could not be performed. To assign V/J genes and CDR3, sequences were annotated using PyIR, a Python wrapper for IgBLAST v1.9, with IMGT germline references. Any read was removed if the V/J assignment was weak (E-value above 1e-6), the CDR3 was missing, or the read contained stop codons, out-of-frame junctions, or ambiguous translated residues. V3J clonotypes were defined by identical inferred V gene, J gene, and CDR3 amino acid sequence. To compute the percentage overlap between repertoires, the number of shared unique clonotypes was divided by the size of the smaller repertoire. Richness of each repertoire was evaluated using RTK rarefaction, the Chao1 estimator, and Recon v2.1 estimates of unobserved clonotypes. Generation probabilities were computed with OLGA for all TCRbeta clonotypes obtained by the gDNA method from four donors. Not all clones reach the TCRdb copy of this immuneACCESS table, which keeps in-frame sequences only. Checked studies attribute under half of the gap to unresolved V genes and leave the rest unexplained. For V, J and clone size, that table is used; D and trimming come from the DNA. The sample profile shows 950,000 to 1,100,000 clones; approximately 68% of them were found once. The ten biggest clones cover about 1.5% of the sample.

The CDR3 contains 14 residues, cysteine and phenylalanine counted. Kept here is only the CDR3 DNA, which spans 42 bases and is read in frame from base 1. V is clipped by 4 bases and J by 0 bases, and the sequence between their germline boundaries is 10 bases long. CDR1 is given as MNHNS and CDR2 as SASEGT, both from the germline V gene. This sequence uses TRBV6-1 and TRBJ2-7; possibly the D gene is TRBD1, per 6 matching bases. The specimen sequenced was memory CD4+ T cells sorted from blood. Explained via the paper, the cell subset or site label denotes: CD45RA-negative fraction. The sequence was obtained from a man aged 18 to 35 in good health. The CDR3 has the sequence CASSAGQISYEQYF. The DNA sequence follows: TGTGCCAGCAGTGCAGGACAGATCTCCTACGAGCAGTACTTC.